The T cell receptor (beta chain) under discussion was sequenced for a study of T-cell reconstitution after alpha-beta-depleted transplantation in children. Germline V gene data show CDR1 as DFQATT and CDR2 as SNEGSKA (reference sequence). The CDR3 contains 19 residues. V was pared by 6 bases and J by 7 bases, with 26 bases of the junction left unmatched. The TCRbeta library was prepared with unique molecular identifiers. TCRdb independently ran MiXCR on the PCR reads; one entry per CDR3 protein. Among about 72,000 distinct CDR3 sequences listed, about 7.3% were seen once. This clonotype was recorded many times.

The TCR was taken from a human donor who donated a stem cell graft to a child with acute lymphoblastic leukemia. Here the sequenced sample was PBMCs from the stem cell graft donor, taken from the stem cell graft. The chain has TRBV20-1 and TRBJ1-5; 8 bases map to TRBD1. The CDR3 loop reads CSAGASDGVATGEHQPQHF. Here the CDR3 DNA reads TGCAGTGCAGGAGCTTCCGACGGGGTAGCGACAGGGGAGCACCAGCCCCAGCATTTT.